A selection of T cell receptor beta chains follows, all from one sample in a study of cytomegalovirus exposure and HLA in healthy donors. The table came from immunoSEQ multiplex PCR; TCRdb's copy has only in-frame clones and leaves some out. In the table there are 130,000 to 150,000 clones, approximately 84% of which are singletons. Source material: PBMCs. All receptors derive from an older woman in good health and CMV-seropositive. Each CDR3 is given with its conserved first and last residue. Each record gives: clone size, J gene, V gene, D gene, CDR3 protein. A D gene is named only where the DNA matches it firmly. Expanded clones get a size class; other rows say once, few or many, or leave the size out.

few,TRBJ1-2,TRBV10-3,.,CAISEPGAEGYTF
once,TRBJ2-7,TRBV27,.,CASSFSLVDEQYF
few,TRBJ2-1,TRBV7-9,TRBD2,CSSSPRLAGEKFF
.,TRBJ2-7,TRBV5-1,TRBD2,CASSPGSGGEQYF
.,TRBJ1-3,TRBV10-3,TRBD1,CATQRGQGFGNTIYF
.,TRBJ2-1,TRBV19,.,CASSMNRGRSYNEQFF
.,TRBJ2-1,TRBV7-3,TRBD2,CASSLKPSGYNEQFF
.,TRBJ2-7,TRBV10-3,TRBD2,CAISLAASSYEQYF
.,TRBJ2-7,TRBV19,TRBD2,CASRGEGTYEQYF
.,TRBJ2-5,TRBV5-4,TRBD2,CASSFRLAGNQETQYF
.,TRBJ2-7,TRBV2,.,CASTPEAPSGVEQYF
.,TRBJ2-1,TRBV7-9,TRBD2,CASSLGGLAGGRNEQFF
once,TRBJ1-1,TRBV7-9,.,CASSLEAGGGTEAFF
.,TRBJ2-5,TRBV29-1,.,CSVEGWAEETQYF
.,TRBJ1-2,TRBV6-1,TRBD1,CASSEGQGWHYGYTF
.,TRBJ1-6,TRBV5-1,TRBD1,CASSLGQGNSPLHF
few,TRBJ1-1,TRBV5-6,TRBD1,CASSSTGVNTEAFF
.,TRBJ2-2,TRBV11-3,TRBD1,CASSLGQGTATGELFF
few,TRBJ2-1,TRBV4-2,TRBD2,CASSSGGSSYNEQFF
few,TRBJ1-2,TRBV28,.,CASSPYVTANYGYTF
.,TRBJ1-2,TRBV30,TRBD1,CAWSVGSPGGGRGYTF
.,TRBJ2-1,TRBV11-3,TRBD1,CASSDRQGAFDEQFF
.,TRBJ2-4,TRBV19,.,CASSIVGSLAKNIQYF
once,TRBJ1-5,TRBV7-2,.,CASSFLGADQPQHF
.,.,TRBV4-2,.,CASSQEAHSTPPYEQYF
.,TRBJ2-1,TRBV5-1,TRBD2,CASSLVLAGTYNEQFF
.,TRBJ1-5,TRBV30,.,CAWIRESNQPQHF
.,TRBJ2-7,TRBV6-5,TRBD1,CASSRDRGQGDEQYF
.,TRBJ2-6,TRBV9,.,CASSPDPRSGAGANVLTF
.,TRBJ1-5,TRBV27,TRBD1,CASRLGQGKNQPQHF
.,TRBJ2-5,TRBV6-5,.,CASSQGGGETQYF
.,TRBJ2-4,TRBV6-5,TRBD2,CASSYKRGGLNIQYF
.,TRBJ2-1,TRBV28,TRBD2,CASSLPTGTSGAQFF
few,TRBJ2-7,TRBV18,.,CASSPSQFATYEQYF
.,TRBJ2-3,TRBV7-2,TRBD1,CASSRDRGVDTQYF
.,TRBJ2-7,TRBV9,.,CASSSRGGGSYEQYF
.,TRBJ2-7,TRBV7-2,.,CASSLGMPEQYF
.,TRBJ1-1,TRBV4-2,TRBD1,CASSQERQGNTEAFF
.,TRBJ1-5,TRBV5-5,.,CASSFLTENQPQHF
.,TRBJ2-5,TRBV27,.,CASSLMAGPTGEQYF
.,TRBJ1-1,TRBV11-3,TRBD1,CASSFSGQGNTEAFF
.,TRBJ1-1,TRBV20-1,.,CSAGPGLEAFF
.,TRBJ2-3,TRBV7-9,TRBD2,CASSLAREAGVRDTQYF
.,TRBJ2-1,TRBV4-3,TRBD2,CASSQGTSGTSEQFF
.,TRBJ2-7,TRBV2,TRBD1,CATRQGSPYEQYF
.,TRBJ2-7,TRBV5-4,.,CASSLQGTSYEQYF
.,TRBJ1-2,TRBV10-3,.,CAISESETGREYGYTF
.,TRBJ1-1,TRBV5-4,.,CASSYQQGYDTEAFF
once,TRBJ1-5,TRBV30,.,CACSQGGHQPQHF
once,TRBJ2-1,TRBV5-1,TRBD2,CASTLETGGLDEQFF